This is a list of T cell receptor beta chains from one sample in a study of T cell responses to AZD1222 COVID-19 vaccine. The repertoire was sequenced with immunoSEQ multiplex PCR; TCRdb's copy has only in-frame clones and lacks some. This repertoire shows about 170,000 clones, approximately 86% found once; its top ten account for approximately 2.5%. Sequencing used peripheral blood, obtained on day 0 of AZD1222 vaccination. Receptors were obtained from an adult in good health. Each CDR3 is given with its conserved first and last residue. Fields, in order: clone size, V gene, J gene, D gene, CDR3 protein, CDR3 DNA. The D gene is left open where the match is weak. The size field is filled for only some rows; it gives once, few, many or a size class.

>-|TRBV19|TRBJ1-2|-
CASRGTYSGYTF
TGTGCCAGTCGCGGGACATACAGCGGCTACACCTTC
>-|TRBV4-1|TRBJ1-1|-
CASSLKSGTEAFF
TGCGCCAGCAGCCTGAAGAGTGGCACTGAAGCTTTCTTT
>once|TRBV5-6|TRBJ2-7|-
CASSFKPSGAYEQYF
TGTGCCAGCAGCTTTAAGCCTTCAGGGGCCTACGAGCAGTACTTC
>-|TRBV12-2|TRBJ2-7|-
CASRLDATSGRKDEQYF
TGTGCAAGTCGCTTAGACGCGACTAGCGGGAGGAAAGACGAGCAGTACTTC
>few|TRBV3-1/TRBV3-2|TRBJ2-1|TRBD1
CASSQGQGVGFNEQFF
TGTGCCAGCAGCCAAGGGCAGGGGGTTGGGTTCAATGAGCAGTTCTTC
>-|TRBV28|TRBJ1-2|-
CASRRAAGGYTF
TGTGCCAGCAGGCGGGCCGCCGGGGGCTACACCTTC
>-|TRBV3-1/TRBV3-2|TRBJ1-3|-
CASSQEVGLNRALVGNTIYF
TGTGCCAGCAGCCAAGAGGTCGGACTGAACAGGGCCCTAGTGGGAAACACCATATATTTT
>once|TRBV6-2/TRBV6-3|TRBJ2-7|TRBD1
CASSITGGGEQYF
TGTGCCAGCAGTATTACAGGGGGCGGCGAGCAGTACTTC
>few|TRBV6-5|TRBJ2-1|-
CASSYSRSGAYEQFF
TGTGCCAGCAGTTACTCGAGATCGGGAGCCTATGAGCAGTTCTTC
>-|TRBV10-2|TRBJ2-3|TRBD2
CASSERLAGVDTQYF
TGCGCCAGCAGTGAGAGGCTAGCGGGAGTTGATACGCAGTATTTT
>-|TRBV5-1|TRBJ1-1|-
CASSLEQGRRTEAFF
TGCGCCAGCAGCTTGGAACAGGGAAGGCGCACTGAAGCTTTCTTT
>-|TRBV27|TRBJ2-7|TRBD2
CASSWGTAGGSYEQYF
TGTGCCAGCAGTTGGGGTACGGCGGGAGGGTCCTACGAGCAGTACTTC
>-|TRBV5-1|TRBJ1-6|-
CASSMDDGYSPLHF
TGCGCCAGCAGCATGGACGATGGGTATTCACCCCTCCACTTT
>-|TRBV24-1|TRBJ2-5|TRBD2
CATSQAGAAETQYF
TGTGCCACCAGCCAAGCGGGAGCAGCAGAGACCCAGTACTTC
>-|TRBV11-2|TRBJ2-7|-
CASSLGGQTYEQYF
TGTGCCAGCAGCTTAGGTGGGCAGACTTACGAGCAGTACTTC
>-|TRBV6-5|TRBJ2-7|TRBD1
CASRMPGTAKNEQYF
TGTGCCAGCAGAATGCCCGGGACAGCGAAAAATGAGCAGTACTTC
>-|TRBV7-2|TRBJ2-1|TRBD1
CASTRTGGFNNEQFF
TGTGCCAGCACCCGGACAGGGGGCTTTAACAATGAGCAGTTCTTC
>-|TRBV7-9|TRBJ1-6|TRBD1
CASSPGQGNSPLHF
TGTGCCAGCAGCCCGGGACAGGGAAATTCACCCCTCCACTTT
>-|TRBV6-1|TRBJ2-3|TRBD1
CASSEVTGGTDTQYF
TGTGCCAGCAGTGAAGTAACAGGGGGCACAGATACGCAGTATTTT
>-|TRBV19|TRBJ1-5|-
CASSSTLNYQPQHF
TGTGCCAGTAGTTCTACCCTGAATTATCAGCCCCAGCATTTT
>few|TRBV30|TRBJ2-2|TRBD2
CAWSVRTSGRRELFF
TGTGCCTGGAGTGTACGGACTAGCGGGAGGCGGGAGCTGTTTTTT
>-|TRBV14|TRBJ2-3|-
CASSQGISAFVDTQYF
TGTGCCAGCAGCCAAGGGATTAGCGCCTTTGTGGATACGCAGTATTTT
>-|TRBV23-1|TRBJ2-5|TRBD1
CASSQLRGLQGRQETQYF
TGCGCCAGCAGTCAACTCCGTGGATTACAGGGGCGGCAAGAGACCCAGTACTTC
>-|TRBV5-1|TRBJ2-2|-
CASRIEGNTGELFF
TGCGCCAGCAGGATAGAAGGGAACACCGGGGAGCTGTTTTTT
>-|TRBV20-1|TRBJ2-7|-
CSASGTRGTYEQYF
TGCAGTGCTAGTGGGACACGCGGTACCTACGAGCAGTACTTC
>-|TRBV19|TRBJ1-6|-
CASSIPQRGASPLHF
TGTGCCAGTAGTATCCCACAACGCGGTGCTTCACCCCTCCACTTT
>-|TRBV2|TRBJ2-5|-
CASSETNGRGKETQYF
TGTGCCAGCAGTGAAACTAATGGACGGGGAAAAGAGACCCAGTACTTC
>-|TRBV28|TRBJ2-7|-
CASSSVGYGQYF
TGTGCCAGCAGTTCAGTGGGCTACGGGCAGTACTTC
>-|TRBV27|TRBJ2-1|TRBD2
CASSSTPLAGGIYNEQFF
TGTGCCAGCAGTTCTACCCCACTAGCGGGGGGTATTTACAATGAGCAGTTCTTC
>-|TRBV9|TRBJ1-2|-
CASSVGSRDRYGYTF
TGTGCCAGCAGCGTAGGATCTAGGGACCGCTATGGCTACACCTTC
>-|TRBV9|TRBJ2-5|-
CASSVAGTAVQETQYF
TGTGCCAGCAGCGTAGCCGGGACGGCAGTCCAAGAGACCCAGTACTTC
>many|TRBV19|TRBJ2-1|-
CASTRAGTPFNEQFF
TGTGCCAGTACCCGAGCAGGGACCCCCTTCAATGAGCAGTTCTTC
>-|TRBV6-1|TRBJ2-6|TRBD1
CASSGGQARSGANVLTF
TGTGCCAGCAGTGGAGGACAGGCGCGCTCTGGGGCCAACGTCCTGACTTTC
>once|TRBV12-1|TRBJ1-5|-
CASSFLFRPKNQPQHF
TGTGCCAGCAGCTTTTTATTTCGACCGAAAAATCAGCCCCAGCATTTT
>-|TRBV7-2|TRBJ2-1|TRBD2
CASSLGREHAYNEQFF
TGTGCCAGCAGCTTAGGGCGGGAGCATGCCTACAATGAGCAGTTCTTC
>-|TRBV28|TRBJ1-1|-
CASSRALPRLEAFF
TGTGCCAGCAGTCGGGCCCTGCCCCGGCTTGAAGCTTTCTTT
>-|TRBV11-2|TRBJ2-7|-
CASSLTGENYEQYF
TGTGCCAGCAGCTTGACGGGGGAGAATTACGAGCAGTACTTC
>-|TRBV4-1|TRBJ1-3|TRBD1
CASSKTGTTGNTIYF
TGCGCCAGCAGCAAGACAGGGACCACTGGAAACACCATATATTTT
>few|TRBV5-1|TRBJ2-5|TRBD2
CASSLEWSSSGTGETQYF
TGCGCCAGCAGCTTGGAGTGGTCTTCCAGCGGGACCGGAGAGACCCAGTACTTC
>-|TRBV5-1|TRBJ1-2|-
CASSLSGPNYGYTF
TGCGCCAGCAGCTTGAGCGGGCCCAACTATGGCTACACCTTC
>-|TRBV19|TRBJ1-1|TRBD1
CASSRGLNTEAFF
TGTGCCAGCTCCAGGGGGCTGAACACTGAAGCTTTCTTT
>-|TRBV2|TRBJ2-6|TRBD1
CASSLDRVSYSGANVLTF
TGTGCCAGCAGCCTTGACAGGGTTTCCTACTCTGGGGCCAACGTCCTGACTTTC
>-|TRBV7-9|TRBJ2-1|-
CASSPRLSSYNEQFF
TGTGCCAGCAGCCCCCGCTTGAGCTCCTACAATGAGCAGTTCTTC
>-|TRBV6-5|TRBJ2-7|TRBD2
CASSSAGGPLSYEQYF
TGTGCCAGCAGTTCAGCGGGAGGGCCCCTCTCCTACGAGCAGTACTTC
>-|TRBV2|TRBJ2-1|TRBD2
CASEEPGTSEFF
TGTGCCAGCGAAGAACCCGGGACTAGCGAGTTCTTC
>-|TRBV4-1|TRBJ2-5|-
CASSQGATVGRETQYF
TGCGCCAGCAGCCAAGGGGCGACAGTGGGGAGGGAGACCCAGTACTTC
>-|TRBV7-2|TRBJ1-1|-
CASRDRTEMNTEAFF
TGTGCCAGCAGAGATCGGACAGAAATGAACACTGAAGCTTTCTTT
>few|TRBV5-1|TRBJ1-1|TRBD1
CASSAGTGDSTEAFF
TGCGCCAGCAGCGCCGGGACAGGGGATTCCACTGAAGCTTTCTTT
>-|TRBV6-6|TRBJ2-7|-
CASRDQGSSYEQYF
TGTGCCAGCAGAGATCAGGGTAGCTCCTACGAGCAGTACTTC
>medium-sized|TRBV6-5|TRBJ2-1|-
CASSNTGRVEQFF
TGTGCCAGCAGCAACACAGGTAGAGTTGAGCAGTTCTTC
>once|TRBV9|TRBJ1-6|-
CASSVARAGNSPLHF
TGTGCCAGCAGCGTAGCCAGGGCAGGCAATTCACCCCTCCACTTT
>-|TRBV14|TRBJ1-2|-
CASSQVAAYGYTF
TGTGCCAGCAGCCAAGTGGCAGCCTATGGCTACACCTTC
>-|TRBV5-4|TRBJ2-5|-
CASSLDGLQLLQETQYF
TGTGCCAGCAGCTTGGACGGACTACAGCTTCTCCAAGAGACCCAGTACTTC
>-|TRBV24-1|TRBJ2-1|-
CATSDPGLSGKLKQFF
TGTGCCACCAGTGATCCTGGACTATCTGGCAAGCTAAAGCAGTTCTTC